Below, 25 T cell receptor beta chains from the same sample are listed, as sequenced in a study of cytomegalovirus exposure and HLA in healthy donors. Both 60 Vbeta primers and 13 Jbeta primers went into the PCR. The table came from immunoSEQ multiplex PCR; TCRdb's copy has only in-frame clones and leaves some out. The table shows roughly 170,000 clones, with 84% occurring only once. Sample: PBMCs. Every receptor here comes from a girl aged 10-17 years in good health and CMV-seropositive.

The chain joins TRBV19 to TRBJ1-5, with a possible D match to TRBD1 (5 bases). The V end was cut by 5 bases, the J end by 1 base, with 15 bases between. Per the germline V gene, CDR1 is LNHDA and CDR2 is SQIVND (reference sequence). The CDR3 contains 16 residues. The CDR3 region is CASSRRDQGSNQPQHF. CDR3 nucleotides: TGTGCCAGTAGTCGGAGAGACCAGGGCAGCAATCAGCCCCAGCATTTT.

This chain connects TRBV18 to TRBJ1-1; TRBD1 aligns across 10 bases. This CDR3 has 16 residues. Germline CDR1 KGHSH, CDR2 LQKENI. J gave up 4 bases and V 4 bases, and 9 bases lay outside the gene matches. CDR3 protein: CASSQRTGGSGTEAFF. CDR3 coding DNA: TGTGCCAGCTCACAAAGGACAGGGGGGTCTGGCACTGAAGCTTTCTTT.

This clone appeared a single time. This rearrangement joins TRBV25-1 to TRBJ1-1; a possible D gene is TRBD1 (5 bases). Germline CDR1 reads MGHDK; CDR2 reads SYGVNS. Trimming stripped 2 bases from V and 3 bases from J, with 13 bases between. The CDR3 has 15 residues. The CDR3 region is CASSEIRGKHTEAFF. DNA of the CDR3: TGTGCCAGCAGTGAAATTCGGGGGAAGCACACTGAAGCTTTCTTT.

This rearrangement joins TRBV19 to TRBJ1-5, with a weak D call TRBD1 (6 bases). CDR1 is LNHDA and CDR2 is SQIVND in the germline V gene (reference sequence). The V end lost 6 bases, the J end lost 5 bases, and 11 bases lay between the germline ends. The CDR3 has 13 residues. In DNA form, the CDR3 reads TGTGCCAGTAGGCGGACAGCACATCAGCCCCAGCATTTT. Translating it yields CASRRTAHQPQHF.

V usage is TRBV7-9 and J usage is TRBJ2-5, with TRBD1 matching 8 bases. The CDR3 is made up of 15 amino acids. Germline values: CDR1 SEHNR, CDR2 FQNEAQ (reference sequence). Trimming took 5 bases from V and 5 from J; bases not matched to a gene: 10. The DNA of the CDR3 is TGTGCCAGCAGCCTGACCTCAGGGGGCTCGGAGACCCAGTACTTC. Translated: CASSLTSGGSETQYF.

The chain is built from TRBV11-1 and TRBJ1-1, with 7 bases fitting TRBD1. CDR1 is SGHAT and CDR2 is FQDESV in the germline V gene (reference sequence). The CDR3 sequence is 15 residues long. V was pared by 3 bases and J by 5 bases, with 9 bases of the junction left unmatched. CDR3 bases: TGTGCCAGCAGCTTGATACAGGGGCGAGGGACTGAAGCTTTCTTT. It encodes CASSLIQGRGTEAFF.

The V gene is TRBV9, the J gene TRBJ1-6; a possible D gene is TRBD1 (5 bases). The CDR3 totals 16 residues. The V end was cut by 0 bases, the J end by 2 bases, with 9 bases between. The germline V gene has CDR1 SGDLS and CDR2 YYNGEE. CDR3 DNA: TGTGCCAGCAGCGTAGGAACGGGGGCCTATAATTCACCCCTCCACTTT. The encoded protein is CASSVGTGAYNSPLHF.

As to this clone: Other DNA variants within this sample encode the same CDR3. The V gene is TRBV11-2, the J gene TRBJ2-7, with 7 bases identical to TRBD1. J was trimmed by 3 bases and V by 1 base; bases with no gene match: 0. The CDR3 is 13 residues long. Germline-derived CDR1 and CDR2 are SGHAT and FQNNGV. CDR3: CASSLGTGYEQYF. DNA for the CDR3: TGTGCCAGCAGCTTAGGGACAGGCTACGAGCAGTACTTC.

This clone was counted between two and nine times. CDR3 residues: CASSLGVGGITGNTIYF. The CDR3 region has the DNA TGCGCCAGCAGCTTGGGCGTAGGAGGGATAACTGGAAACACCATATATTTT. This chain links TRBV5-1 with TRBJ1-3, with unresolved D. V was clipped by 0 bases and J by 2 bases, with 15 bases between them. The CDR3 consists of 17 residues. Germline CDR1 SGHRS, CDR2 YFSETQ.

The chain is built from TRBV5-1 and TRBJ2-5; 9 bases fit TRBD1. J was trimmed by 4 bases and V by 3 bases; bases with no gene match: 10. Germline V lookup: CDR1 SGHRS, CDR2 YFSETQ. CDR3 length: 16 residues. For the CDR3, the DNA is TGCGCCAGCAGCTACACCGGGACAGGGCGCGGAGAGACCCAGTACTTC. This translates into CASSYTGTGRGETQYF.

V and J are TRBV4-1 and TRBJ2-7; D call uncertain. Trimming took 0 bases from V and 6 from J, leaving 12 bases between them. The CDR3 totals 14 residues. Germline CDR1 is MGHRA and CDR2 is YSYEKL. The CDR3 is CASSQEWQAVEQYF. The CDR3 bases are TGCGCCAGCAGCCAAGAATGGCAGGCCGTCGAGCAGTACTTC.

The rearrangement links TRBV7-8 to TRBJ2-5; 9 bases fit TRBD2. This CDR3 spans 17 amino acids. Germline CDR1 is SGHVS and CDR2 is FQNEAQ. Trimming took 6 bases from V and 1 from J; bases not matched to a gene: 12. This CDR3 reads CASRKKVLAGSQETQYF. DNA of the CDR3: TGTGCCAGCAGAAAAAAGGTTCTAGCGGGGTCCCAAGAGACCCAGTACTTC.

In this sample, this clone turned up once. The chain uses TRBV7-9 and TRBJ2-5; perhaps TRBD2 as D (7 bases). Germline CDR1 and CDR2: SEHNR and FQNEAQ (reference sequence). Trimming left V 1 base short and J 10 bases short, with 16 bases between. The CDR3 loop spans 14 amino acids. This CDR3 is CASSLEGGRRNQYF. The CDR3 DNA is TGTGCCAGCAGCTTAGAGGGGGGGCGGCGGAACCAGTACTTC.

The gene calls are TRBV7-2 and TRBJ2-3; the D gene is possibly TRBD2 (6 bases). Per germline, CDR1 SGHTA and CDR2 FQGNSA. CDR3 length: 18 residues. Trimming left V 5 bases short and J 5 bases short, with 26 bases between. CDR3 DNA sequence: TGTGCCAGCAGCCCACCCCACCCGCTAGCGATTGGTAAAGATACGCAGTATTTT. As protein: CASSPPHPLAIGKDTQYF.

V gene TRBV2 combines with J gene TRBJ2-6; perhaps TRBD1 as D (5 bases). CDR3 size: 17 residues. The V end lost 0 bases, the J end lost 4 bases, and 13 bases lay between the germline ends. Germline V gene sequence: CDR1 SNHLY, CDR2 FYNNEI. As DNA, the CDR3 is TGTGCCAGCAGTGAAGCGGACAAGGTGTGGGGGGCCAACGTCCTGACTTTC. As protein: CASSEADKVWGANVLTF.

The V and J genes are TRBV5-8 and TRBJ1-5; TRBD1 matches 8 bases. CDR1 is SGHTS and CDR2 is YDEGEE in the germline V gene. The CDR3 has 16 amino acids. V lost 5 bases to trimming and J lost 3 bases; unmatched junction nucleotides: 10. CDR3 nucleotide sequence: TGTGCCAGCAGGTATAGGACAGGGAGTAACAATCAGCCCCAGCATTTT. Protein product: CASRYRTGSNNQPQHF.

The rearrangement joins TRBV7-2 to TRBJ2-1; 11 bases line up with TRBD1. CDR1 SGHTA and CDR2 FQGNSA come from the germline V gene. This CDR3 has 15 amino acids. V lost 6 bases and J lost 5; bases outside the gene matches: 6. For the CDR3, the DNA is TGTGCCAGCAGGTCCCGGGACAGGGGGAACAATGAGCAGTTCTTC. Translated, it gives CASRSRDRGNNEQFF. Looking up the rest from reference TRBV7-2 and TRBJ2-1 gives the full variable domain: GAGVSQSPSNKVTEKGKDVELRCDPISGHTALYWYRQSLGQGLEFLIYFQGNSAPDKSGLPSDRFSAERTGGSVSTLTIQRTQQEDSAVYLCASRSRDRGNNEQFFGPGTRLTVL.

The chain has TRBV29-1 and TRBJ1-1; 7 bases are shared with TRBD1. From germline, CDR1 is SQVTM and CDR2 ANQGSEA. The CDR3 is made up of 13 amino acids. The V segment lost 5 bases and the J segment 4 bases; nucleotides outside the gene matches: 7. DNA of the CDR3: TGCAGCGTTAGCCGACAGGGAGCCACTGAAGCTTTCTTT. Amino acids: CSVSRQGATEAFF.

About this clone: Distinct nucleotide sequences in the sample also encode this CDR3. The V call is TRBV4-1, the J call TRBJ2-7, with D possibly matching TRBD1 (6 bases). Trimming took 0 bases from V and 3 from J, leaving 6 bases between them. Germline CDR1 MGHRA, CDR2 YSYEKL. The CDR3 covers 13 residues. DNA of the CDR3: TGCGCCAGCAGCCAAGACAGGGGCTACGAGCAGTACTTC. Translation gives CASSQDRGYEQYF.

The chain recombines TRBV7-3 with TRBJ1-2; perhaps TRBD1 as D (6 bases). There are 14 residues in the CDR3. Germline V gene sequence: CDR1 SGHTA, CDR2 FQGTGA. V was pared by 2 bases and J by 4 bases, with 11 bases between. The CDR3 DNA sequence: TGTGCCAGCAGCTTAGCAGGGGAAGTCTATGGCTACACCTTC. It translates to CASSLAGEVYGYTF.

This rearrangement joins TRBV27 to TRBJ2-1; weak D call: TRBD2 (5 bases). V lost 2 bases and J lost 5, with 19 bases in between. Looked up from germline, CDR1 is MNHEY and CDR2 is SMNVEV (reference sequence). CDR3 size: 17 residues. The CDR3 spells CASSLGQREAVDNEQFF. The CDR3 DNA reads TGTGCCAGCAGTTTAGGGCAGAGGGAAGCGGTCGACAATGAGCAGTTCTTC.

The chain uses TRBV2 and TRBJ1-1; 7 bases line up with TRBD1. The CDR3 extends over 17 amino acids. The germline V gene has CDR1 SNHLY and CDR2 FYNNEI. J gave up 6 bases and V 6 bases, and 19 bases lay outside the gene matches. The DNA for the CDR3 is TGTGCCAGCAGCCATGGGGGAGACCGGAGGGGGCGGCCTGAAGCTTTCTTT. Protein product: CASSHGGDRRGRPEAFF.

A word on this clone: At one boundary the junction diverges from the germline segment, which might be a read error. At the DNA level, this CDR3 is encoded by other sequences in the same sample as well. The chain has TRBV18 and TRBJ1-2; D is undetermined. The germline V gene encodes CDR1 KGHSH and CDR2 LQKENI. This CDR3 has 13 residues. Written as DNA, the CDR3 is TGTGCCAGCTCGTATAGCGAGGACTACGGCTACACCTTC. This gives the protein CASSYSEDYGYTF.

The V gene is TRBV28, the J gene TRBJ1-1, with D maybe TRBD1 (6 bases). The germline gives CDR1 MDHEN, CDR2 SYDVKM. The germline V and J ends were trimmed by 5 bases and 1 base, with 11 bases remaining between them. CDR3 size: 14 residues. This CDR3 is CASSMGAKNTEAFF. CDR3 coding DNA: TGTGCCAGCAGTATGGGGGCAAAGAACACTGAAGCTTTCTTT.

The DNA of the CDR3 is TGTGCCAGTACCTCTACTCCCTATGGCTACACCTTC. Translating gives CASTSTPYGYTF. The chain employs TRBV19 and TRBJ1-2; D is unclear. CDR1 and CDR2 from the germline V gene are LNHDA and SQIVND (reference sequence). Trimming took off 7 bases at V and 4 bases at J, with 10 bases between the two ends. The CDR3 extends over 12 amino acids.